This T cell receptor (beta chain) was sequenced during a study of OX40 agonist ivuxolimab in advanced cancers. Study background: The dose-escalation group included hepatocellular carcinoma, melanoma, renal cell carcinoma and head and neck cancer. Patients were around 83% male with ages about 20 to 79, mean roughly 55. Study-wide results and limits: The study found that CD8+ T cells averaged more expanded clones than CD4+. Nonresponders included some who also had low normalized T-cell clonal expansion.

As for this clone: What it binds is unknown.

The protocol was immunoSEQ multiplex PCR, while the TCRdb copy is restricted to in-frame clones and leaves out a portion. Of tens of thousands of clones listed, 85% to 90% are singletons. This receptor was obtained from an adult with an advanced solid tumor such as melanoma, head and neck, liver or kidney cancer. Sequences were derived from CD4+ or CD8+ T cells sorted from blood, sampled in a trial of the OX40 agonist ivuxolimab.

CDR3 sequence reads: CASSLGPYSNQPQHF. CDR3 nucleotide sequence: TGCGCCAGCAGCTTGGGACCTTATAGCAATCAGCCCCAGCATTTT. V is TRBV5-1 and J is TRBJ1-5; D is unresolved. The CDR3 contains 15 residues. Germline assignment: CDR1 SGHRS and CDR2 YFSETQ. Trimming removed 0 bases from V and 0 bases from J, with 7 bases in between.